Presented here are 27 T cell receptor beta chains from one specimen sequenced in a study of T cell repertoires in cytomegalovirus infection. TCRdb re-derived calls from the reads in MiXCR, one entry per CDR3 protein. The sample lists 300,000 to 400,000 distinct CDR3 sequences, more than 9% occurring once. Source material: PBMCs. The receptor set was obtained from a human donor in good health (CMV status not recorded). Some clones in this sample may be carry-over from other donors' samples.

Many counts were recorded for this clonotype. The V call is TRBV7-2, the J call TRBJ2-6; no clear D. The V and J ends lost 7 bases and 3 bases respectively, with 10 bases between them. There are 14 residues in the CDR3. CDR1 and CDR2 from the germline V gene are SGHTA and FQGNSA. The CDR3 DNA is TGTGCCAGCACCCTGGATTATGGGGCCAACGTCCTGACTTTC. Translating it yields CASTLDYGANVLTF.

This clonotype was seen ten or more times. This rearrangement joins TRBV7-2 to TRBJ2-7, with 9 bases aligning to TRBD1. Germline V gene data show CDR1 as SGHTA and CDR2 as FQGNSA. CDR3 length equals 17 residues. Trimming took 2 bases from V and 3 from J; bases not matched to a gene: 11. CDR3 DNA sequence: TGTGCCAGCAGCTTACACGCGGGACAGGGCCCCTTCTACGAGCAGTACTTC. This encodes CASSLHAGQGPFYEQYF. Filled out from reference TRBV7-2 and TRBJ2-7, the complete variable domain reads GAGVSQSPSNKVTEKGKDVELRCDPISGHTALYWYRQSLGQGLEFLIYFQGNSAPDKSGLPSDRFSAERTGGSVSTLTIQRTQQEDSAVYLCASSLHAGQGPFYEQYFGPGTRLTVT.

This clonotype has a handful of counts. DNA for the CDR3: TGTGCCAGCAGTCGGATAGCGGGGGTTAGCAATCAGCCCCAGCATTTT. It codes for CASSRIAGVSNQPQHF. J is TRBJ1-5 and V is TRBV27, with D possibly matching TRBD1 (5 bases). This CDR3 is 16 amino acids long. The V end lost 5 bases, the J end lost 0 bases, and 14 bases lay between the germline ends. Per germline, CDR1 MNHEY and CDR2 SMNVEV (reference sequence).

There are many counts of this clonotype. V usage is TRBV6-5 and J usage is TRBJ2-1; 7 bases agree with TRBD2. Germline loops: CDR1 MNHEY, CDR2 SVGAGI. The length of the CDR3 is 14 residues. The V segment lost 5 bases and the J segment 4 bases; nucleotides outside the gene matches: 5. The DNA for the CDR3 is TGTGCCAGCAGTCAGAGCGGGACGTACAATGAGCAGTTCTTC. Protein sequence: CASSQSGTYNEQFF.

The chain joins TRBV29-1 to TRBJ2-7, with 7 bases that match TRBD1. The CDR3 length is 15 residues. The germline V gene encodes CDR1 SQVTM and CDR2 ANQGSEA. V gave up 4 bases and J gave up 1 base; unmatched junction bases: 10. The CDR3 here is CSVAPGDRDSYEQYF. CDR3 DNA: TGCAGCGTTGCCCCCGGCGACAGGGATTCCTACGAGCAGTACTTC.

This clonotype appeared a few times. This chain links TRBV14 with TRBJ1-4, with no clear D. There are 14 residues in the CDR3. Germline V gene data show CDR1 as SGHDN and CDR2 as FVKESK. V lost 7 bases, J lost 0 bases, and 9 bases lay in between. The CDR3 sequence is CASTTKATNEKLFF. The CDR3, as DNA: TGTGCCAGCACCACGAAAGCAACTAATGAAAAACTGTTTTTT.

There are many counts of this clonotype. The V call is TRBV12-3 or TRBV12-4, the J call TRBJ2-1; 10 bases fit TRBD1. CDR3 length: 14 residues. V shed 8 bases, J shed 3 bases, and the junction held 4 bases outside the gene matches. The CDR3 sequence is CASRGQGLYNEQFF. The CDR3 DNA reads TGTGCCAGCCGGGGACAGGGGCTCTACAATGAGCAGTTCTTC.

This clonotype was observed a handful of times. The chain is built from TRBV13 and TRBJ2-2; a possible D gene is TRBD2 (6 bases). The CDR3 extends over 15 amino acids. The germline CDR1 and CDR2 sequences are PRHDT and FYEKMQ (reference sequence). V dropped 5 bases and J dropped 6 bases, with 16 bases sitting between them. The CDR3 DNA reads TGTGCCAGCAGCCCACTGGGACTTACGGCCGGGGAGCTGTTTTTT. Encoded protein: CASSPLGLTAGELFF. The full variable domain, rest sourced from reference TRBV13 and TRBJ2-2, is AAGVIQSPRHLIKEKRETATLKCYPIPRHDTVYWYQQGPGQDPQFLISFYEKMQSDKGSIPDRFSAQQFSDYHSELNMSSLELGDSALYFCASSPLGLTAGELFFGEGSRLTVL.

This clonotype was counted a few times. The V and J genes are TRBV28 and TRBJ2-5, with D perhaps TRBD2 (6 bases). This CDR3 comprises 16 residues. Trimming shortened V by 4 bases and J by 2 bases, and 17 bases separated the two germline ends. Germline V gene lookup returns CDR1 MDHEN and CDR2 SYDVKM. CDR3 DNA: TGTGCCAGCAGTTCCCGGGACTGGGGGGATCAAGAGACCCAGTACTTC. Translated, it gives CASSSRDWGDQETQYF.

This clonotype was seen ten or more times. V usage is TRBV7-2 and J usage is TRBJ2-7, with TRBD2 matching 7 bases. The CDR3 is 15 residues long. Trimming removed 1 base from V and 4 bases from J; junction bases left unmatched: 7. Germline CDR1 is SGHTA and CDR2 is FQGNSA. The CDR3 nucleotides read TGTGCCAGCAGCTTAGGCGGGACTATAAGTTACGAGCAGTACTTC. It yields the protein CASSLGGTISYEQYF.

The chain links TRBV6-6 to TRBJ2-7, with D possibly matching TRBD1 (6 bases). Trimming pared 5 bases from V and 3 bases from J, leaving 11 bases between. The CDR3 totals 13 residues. Germline V gene sequence: CDR1 MNHNY, CDR2 SVGAGI (reference sequence). The CDR3 sequence is CASSGQGIYEQYF. The CDR3, as DNA: TGTGCCAGCAGTGGGCAGGGGATCTACGAGCAGTACTTC.

The sample holds many counts of this clonotype. The chain is built from TRBV5-1 and TRBJ2-1, with 14 bases matching TRBD2. This CDR3 region has 19 residues. CDR1 and CDR2 (germline): SGHRS, YFSETQ. With 4 bases clipped from V and 7 bases from J, the junction kept 16 bases outside the gene matches. The CDR3 protein is CASSMTSGRALAQRNEQFF. Written as DNA, the CDR3 is TGCGCCAGCAGCATGACTAGCGGGAGGGCCCTCGCCCAGAGGAATGAGCAGTTCTTC.

This clonotype showed up just a few times. The V call is TRBV27, the J call TRBJ2-5; possibly TRBD1 for D (5 bases). V lost 0 bases, J lost 4 bases, and 9 bases lay in between. CDR3 length equals 14 residues. Germline V gives CDR1 MNHEY, CDR2 SMNVEV (reference sequence). The CDR3, as DNA: TGTGCCAGCAGTTTATCGCCCAGGGCAGAGACCCAGTACTTC. Residues: CASSLSPRAETQYF.

The V and J genes are TRBV5-8 and TRBJ2-1; 10 positions match TRBD1. In germline, CDR1 is SGHTS, CDR2 YDEGEE. The CDR3 totals 17 residues. V dropped 3 bases and J dropped 1; count of bases not matched to a gene: 7. The CDR3 bases are TGTGCCAGCAGCTCCCGGGTGGGACAGGGGTCCTACAATGAGCAGTTCTTC. Translated, it gives CASSSRVGQGSYNEQFF.

This clonotype showed up many times. The chain carries TRBV6-2 or TRBV6-3 and TRBJ2-1; D may correspond to TRBD1 or TRBD2 (6 bases each). The germline CDR1 and CDR2 sequences are MNHEY and SVGEGT. This CDR3 has 15 amino acids. The V gene lost 0 bases and the J gene lost 4 bases, with 10 bases spanning the gap. The CDR3 DNA follows: TGTGCCAGCAGTTACTCGCAGGGGACTTACAATGAGCAGTTCTTC. Amino acids: CASSYSQGTYNEQFF.

The chain links TRBV20-1 to TRBJ2-5; D might be TRBD2 (6 bases). V lost 1 base and J 2 bases, leaving 14 bases between the germline ends. This CDR3 has 15 residues. Germline CDR1 reads DFQATT; CDR2 reads SNEGSKA (reference sequence). The DNA of the CDR3 is TGCAGTGCTAGAGTCTCCGGGACTTTACAAGAGACCCAGTACTTC. This translates into CSARVSGTLQETQYF.

This chain joins TRBV12-3 or TRBV12-4 and TRBJ1-5, with D perhaps TRBD1 (5 bases). The length of the CDR3 is 13 residues. The V gene lost 8 bases and the J gene lost 8 bases, with 16 bases spanning the gap. The CDR3 region is CASCPGAREPQHF. The CDR3 coding sequence is TGTGCCAGCTGTCCCGGGGCGCGTGAGCCCCAGCATTTT.

This clonotype was found a few times. The gene calls are TRBV6-4 and TRBJ2-3, with TRBD2 matching 8 bases. This CDR3 region has 14 residues. The junction had 0 bases not matched to a gene; V was cut back by 3 bases and J by 1 base. Germline CDR1 and CDR2: MRHNA and SNTAGT. The CDR3 nucleotides read TGTGCCAGCAGTGAGGGACTAGGCACAGATACGCAGTATTTT. This sequence encodes CASSEGLGTDTQYF.

J is TRBJ2-2 and V is TRBV20-1; TRBD2 matches 9 bases. The CDR3 sequence is 16 residues long. Trimming removed 2 bases from V and 4 bases from J; junction bases left unmatched: 8. The germline gives CDR1 DFQATT, CDR2 SNEGSKA (reference sequence). The CDR3 sequence: CSARSALAGSTGELFF. CDR3 DNA: TGCAGTGCTAGATCCGCGCTAGCGGGGTCCACCGGGGAGCTGTTTTTT.

Only a few counts were recorded for this clonotype. J is TRBJ2-5 and V is TRBV27, with D unresolved. V was clipped by 8 bases and J by 3 bases, with 10 bases between them. The CDR3 loop spans 12 amino acids. CDR1 is MNHEY, CDR2 SMNVEV, per germline (reference sequence). The CDR3 nucleotides are TGTGCCAGCGGATCATTAAAAGAGACCCAGTACTTC. This encodes CASGSLKETQYF.

The V gene is TRBV18, the J gene TRBJ1-2; D possibly corresponds to TRBD1 (5 bases). Trimming removed 8 bases at V and 7 bases at J, with 23 bases between. Germline V gene data show CDR1 as KGHSH and CDR2 as LQKENI. The CDR3 runs to 15 residues. CDR3 nucleotide sequence: TGTGCCAGCCGACCACTACCAACCCAGGGTGGTGGCTACACCTTC. This gives the protein CASRPLPTQGGGYTF.

This clonotype came up many times. The chain uses TRBV7-2 and TRBJ1-5; D remains ambiguous. CDR3 length: 15 residues. The V end lost 6 bases, the J end lost 0 bases, and 12 bases lay between the germline ends. Per germline, CDR1 SGHTA and CDR2 FQGNSA. The CDR3 loop reads CASRVAGPSNQPQHF. As DNA, the CDR3 is TGTGCCAGCAGGGTGGCCGGGCCTAGCAATCAGCCCCAGCATTTT.

This clonotype was seen repeatedly, ten times or more. The chain uses TRBV7-2 and TRBJ1-3, with a weak D call TRBD1 (6 bases). The germline V gene encodes CDR1 SGHTA and CDR2 FQGNSA. The CDR3 totals 16 residues. The ends were cut back, 5 bases at V and 0 bases at J, with 14 bases in the middle. The CDR3 is CASSRGGSYSGNTIYF. The CDR3 nucleotides read TGTGCCAGCAGCCGAGGGGGGAGCTACTCTGGAAACACCATATATTTT.

This clonotype appeared a few times. The chain combines TRBV19 with TRBJ2-1; unclear D gene. V lost 6 bases and J lost 0, with 6 bases in between. Per the germline V gene, CDR1 is LNHDA and CDR2 is SQIVND (reference sequence). The CDR3 is 13 amino acids. CDR3 amino acids: CASRPTSYNEQFF. CDR3 coding DNA: TGTGCCAGTAGGCCGACCTCCTACAATGAGCAGTTCTTC.

This clonotype was seen ten or more times. J is TRBJ2-3 and V is TRBV6-6; 9 bases agree with TRBD2. The J segment lost 1 base and the V segment lost 4 bases, leaving 9 bases of the junction unmatched. The CDR3 has 17 amino acids. The V gene's germline CDR1 is MNHNY and CDR2 SVGAGI (reference sequence). The CDR3 sequence is CASSSRGASGGTDTQYF. For the CDR3, the DNA is TGTGCCAGCAGTTCCCGAGGCGCTAGCGGGGGCACAGATACGCAGTATTTT.

This clonotype was counted many times. The chain couples TRBV7-2 to TRBJ1-1, with no clear D. CDR3 length equals 13 residues. Between the trimmed V and J ends, which lost 1 base and 4 bases, there was a span of 7 bases. The germline V gene encodes CDR1 SGHTA and CDR2 FQGNSA. The CDR3 protein is CASSLVQATEAFF. The CDR3, as DNA: TGTGCCAGCAGCTTAGTGCAGGCCACTGAAGCTTTCTTT.

This clonotype was seen ten or more times. This sequence joins TRBV7-2 and TRBJ2-6; the D gene is possibly TRBD2 (6 bases). Germline assignment: CDR1 SGHTA and CDR2 FQGNSA. V gave up 6 bases and J gave up 3 bases, with 9 bases separating them. The CDR3 runs to 14 residues. CDR3 amino acids: CASRTRDGANVLTF. CDR3 coding DNA: TGTGCCAGCAGGACTAGGGATGGGGCCAACGTCCTGACTTTC.